The present entry profiles one T cell receptor (beta chain) with its context. This record comes from a study of blood T cell repertoires in COVID-19. Overall study: Sites across the United States, Italy and Spain contributed samples from acute and convalescent COVID-19.

Using immunoSEQ multiplex PCR, the repertoire was profiled, and TCRdb retains in-frame clones only, with some absent. The data hold under 300,000 clones, with over 75% observed a single time. Germline V gives CDR1 MNHEY, CDR2 SVGAGI. The CDR3 covers 14 residues. Deletions cut 4 bases from V and 13 bases from J, with 17 bases between. The origin of this receptor is a woman aged 25 to 45 with acute or convalescent COVID-19. The sample taken for sequencing was peripheral blood. The chain recombines TRBV6-5 with TRBJ1-6, with D unclear. The CDR3 here is CASSSDISSVPLHF. In DNA form, the CDR3 reads TGTGCCAGCAGTTCAGATATAAGTTCAGTCCCCCTCCACTTT.